A selection of T cell receptor beta chains follows, all from one sample in a study of blood T cells in healthy people across ages. TCRdb reprocessed the 5' RACE reads with MiXCR, giving one entry per CDR3 protein. The sample contains fewer than 900,000 distinct CDR3 sequences, roughly 34% of which appear only once. Sequencing was done on a sample of blood. These receptors were taken from a man between 18 and 35 years old in good health. Both conserved end residues are part of each CDR3. The size entry is marked missing in some rows and otherwise reads once, few, many or a size class.

cdr3_length	v_call	j_call	clone_size	cdr3_aa
14	TRBV29-1	TRBJ1-5	-	CSVSQGFGNQPQHF
14	TRBV7-9	TRBJ1-4	-	CASSFQGGSEKLFF
14	TRBV4-2	TRBJ2-7	-	CASSTNMAAYEQYF
16	TRBV5-1	TRBJ2-1	-	CASSLPGTPTNNEQFF
14	TRBV20-1	TRBJ2-2	few	CSATGTLNTGELFF
14	TRBV7-2	TRBJ2-5	-	CASSLSTTGRGQYF
14	TRBV12-3/TRBV12-4	TRBJ2-5	-	CASSLTGAYNEQYF
15	TRBV5-1	TRBJ1-1	many	CASSSPGTGGTEAFF
11	TRBV29-1	TRBJ1-1	-	CSVEVGSEAFF
14	TRBV25-1	TRBJ1-1	few	CASSESAANTEAFF
15	TRBV5-1	TRBJ2-5	few	CASQTLTGEEETQYF
15	TRBV20-1	TRBJ1-5	many	CSARENWQGGQPQHF
15	TRBV4-3	TRBJ1-5	-	CASSQAWSAQRPQHF
14	TRBV7-8	TRBJ2-5	-	CASSASDSGWTQYF
12	TRBV25-1	TRBJ2-6	-	CASGGQGGVLTF
14	TRBV7-9	TRBJ1-5	-	CASSRGDVDQPQHF
11	TRBV28	TRBJ1-1	few	CASTLRGEAFF
13	TRBV4-3	TRBJ2-2	-	CASSPPTGGELFF
15	TRBV6-5	TRBJ1-1	-	CASSFRTTGPAEAFF
14	TRBV4-2	TRBJ1-1	few	CASSPGRGYTEAFF
14	TRBV11-2	TRBJ2-3	once	CASSLGGMRATQYF
14	TRBV20-1	TRBJ2-1	many	CSASRSSGGNEQFF
13	TRBV20-1	TRBJ2-3	-	CSARTSGGHTQYF
15	TRBV28	TRBJ1-1	-	CASTPQRGSNTEAFF
13	TRBV29-1	TRBJ2-1	-	CSVRQRLANEQFF
14	TRBV7-2	TRBJ1-2	-	CASSAPTGWRGYTF
14	TRBV7-2	TRBJ1-1	many	CASSSRGRNTEAFF
18	TRBV7-9	TRBJ2-6	few	CASSLGTGSLSGANVLTF